The clone carrying this TCR beta chain was seen a few times. This sample is drawn from a study of T cells in Graves' hyperthyroidism and ophthalmopathy. Germline V gene sequence: CDR1 SGHDN, CDR2 FVKESK. There are 15 residues in the CDR3. The ends were cut back, 0 bases at V and 4 bases at J, with 12 bases in the middle. The TCR beta CDR3 regions underwent amplification using RNA transcripts as the source. The TCR CDR3 first-round RT-PCR relied on the HTBI primer set. TCRdb redid the calling of the multiplex PCR reads with MiXCR, one entry per CDR3 protein. This table holds 250,000 to 400,000 distinct CDR3 sequences, roughly 15% found once. Ophthalmopathy patients had Clinical Activity Score at least 3, NOSPECS grade at least 4, duration under 3 months.

The origin of this receptor is a woman in her 40s with Graves' ophthalmopathy. Input material: blood. The rearrangement links TRBV14 to TRBJ2-5; D not certain. The CDR3 is CASSQDFRIRETQYF. The CDR3 nucleotides are TGTGCCAGCAGCCAAGATTTCCGAATCCGAGAGACCCAGTACTTC.